This entry lists 20 T cell receptor beta chains sequenced from one sample in a study of blood T cell repertoires in COVID-19. Repertoires were generated with immunoSEQ multiplex PCR, while TCRdb's copy carries only in-frame clones and drops some. The sample lists about 46,000 clones, approximately 80% occurring once. Sequencing was carried out using peripheral blood. The source of these receptors is a man between 60 and 75 years old with acute or convalescent COVID-19.

The J gene is TRBJ1-3, the V gene TRBV12-3 or TRBV12-4; D gene ambiguous. V was pared by 5 bases and J by 3 bases, with 8 bases between. This CDR3 has 13 amino acids. The CDR3 loop reads CASSPRGGNTIYF. CDR3 bases: TGTGCCAGCAGTCCCCGAGGTGGAAACACCATATATTTT.

This clone came up a few times. The CDR3 spells CASSPGGYNEQYF. The CDR3 DNA reads as TGTGCCAGTAGTCCAGGGGGATATAACGAGCAGTACTTC. This chain uses TRBV19 with TRBJ2-7; 7 nucleotides agree with TRBD1. After removal of 5 bases from V and 5 bases from J, the junction contained 6 bases not matched to a gene. Germline CDR1 LNHDA, CDR2 SQIVND (reference sequence). This CDR3 comprises 13 residues.

This clone has a single count. The V call is TRBV12-5, the J call TRBJ2-4; 12 bases are shared with TRBD2. The CDR3 extends over 19 amino acids. Germline values: CDR1 LGHNT, CDR2 FRNRAP. V gave up 0 bases and J gave up 0 bases; unmatched junction bases: 6. The CDR3 reads CASGLVQLAGGLAKNIQYF. CDR3 nucleotide sequence: TGTGCTAGTGGTTTGGTACAACTAGCGGGAGGCTTAGCCAAAAACATTCAGTACTTC.

This clone appeared a few times. This chain connects TRBV6-1 to TRBJ2-7; possibly TRBD1 for D (6 bases). The CDR3 is 14 amino acids. Deletions cut 3 bases from V and 3 bases from J, with 12 bases between. Looked up from germline, CDR1 is MNHNS and CDR2 is SASEGT. CDR3 DNA: TGTGCCAGCAGTGAGGGGGCAGGGGTCTACGAGCAGTACTTC. This gives the protein CASSEGAGVYEQYF.

For the CDR3, the DNA is TGCGCCAGCAGCCAAGAGGAGCAGGGGCGCACTGAAGCTTTCTTT. Translation gives CASSQEEQGRTEAFF. The genes are TRBV4-3 and TRBJ1-1, with a possible D match to TRBD1 (6 bases). V was trimmed by 0 bases and J by 4 bases, leaving 12 bases between them. The CDR3 is 15 amino acids. Germline V gene lookup returns CDR1 LGHNA and CDR2 YSLEER.

The V call is TRBV24-1, the J call TRBJ1-5; D gene uncertain. Germline assignment: CDR1 KGHDR and CDR2 SFDVKD. This CDR3 is built from 16 residues. Trimming removed 2 bases at V and 3 bases at J, with 13 bases between. CDR3 sequence: CATSDSLRGYNQPQHF. The CDR3 bases are TGTGCCACCAGTGATTCCTTGAGAGGGTACAATCAGCCCCAGCATTTT.

J is TRBJ1-2 and V is TRBV6-2 or TRBV6-3, with 7 nucleotides matching TRBD1. Germline-derived CDR1 and CDR2 are MNHEY and SVGEGT. V shed 4 bases and J 8 bases; nucleotides not matched to a gene: 16. The CDR3 is 16 residues long. DNA of the CDR3: TGTGCCAGCAGTTTAAAGAGACAGGGACTGGGCGGCGGCTACACCTTC. Protein: CASSLKRQGLGGGYTF.

The V and J genes are TRBV2 and TRBJ1-5, with D maybe TRBD1 (5 bases). Trimming removed 1 base from V and 1 base from J, with 14 bases in between. This CDR3 is built from 17 residues. Per germline, CDR1 SNHLY and CDR2 FYNNEI. CDR3 loop: CASSEGGVRGSNQPQHF. DNA of the CDR3: TGTGCCAGCAGTGAAGGGGGGGTGCGGGGGAGCAATCAGCCCCAGCATTTT.

This chain links TRBV12-5 with TRBJ1-3, with 7 bases that match TRBD1. Germline V gives CDR1 LGHNT, CDR2 FRNRAP. The CDR3 runs to 13 residues. Trimming removed 11 bases from V and 3 bases from J; junction bases left unmatched: 7. CDR3 in amino acids: CADAQGGGNTIYF. CDR3 DNA sequence: TGTGCTGACGCTCAGGGGGGTGGAAACACCATATATTTT.

The chain employs TRBV18 and TRBJ1-3; D gene unclear. CDR1 and CDR2 (germline): KGHSH, LQKENI. V shed 3 bases and J shed 0 bases, with 18 bases lying between them. The CDR3 loop spans 18 amino acids. The CDR3 spells CASSPVTDGGPSGNTIYF. CDR3 nucleotide sequence: TGTGCCAGCTCACCCGTCACCGACGGCGGTCCCTCTGGAAACACCATATATTTT.

This chain connects TRBV5-1 to TRBJ1-4; D is perhaps TRBD1 (5 bases). The ends were cut back, 0 bases at V and 6 bases at J, with 15 bases in the middle. The CDR3 loop spans 16 amino acids. Germline V gene lookup returns CDR1 SGHRS and CDR2 YFSETQ. The CDR3 loop is CASSLGLGTADEKLFF. CDR3 sequence (DNA): TGCGCCAGCAGCTTGGGGTTAGGGACTGCCGATGAAAAACTGTTTTTT.

V usage is TRBV6-2 or TRBV6-3 and J usage is TRBJ1-2; tentatively, D is TRBD1 (5 bases). The germline gives CDR1 MNHEY, CDR2 SVGEGT. This CDR3 contains 13 residues. Trimming removed 6 bases at V and 2 bases at J, with 10 bases between. Written as DNA, the CDR3 is TGTGCCAGCAGCCTGGACACGAACTATGGCTACACCTTC. Residues: CASSLDTNYGYTF.

This chain uses TRBV30 with TRBJ1-4, with TRBD1 identical over 8 bases. CDR1 is GTSNPN, CDR2 SVGIG, per germline (reference sequence). The CDR3 has 12 amino acids. J gave up 8 bases and V 5 bases, and 4 bases lay outside the gene matches. Written as DNA, the CDR3 is TGTGCCTGGGACAGGGGAGAAGAAAAACTGTTTTTT. Its translation: CAWDRGEEKLFF.

The chain is built from TRBV29-1 and TRBJ2-3; 9 bases are a match to TRBD1. The J segment lost 6 bases and the V segment lost 4 bases, leaving 11 bases of the junction unmatched. The germline CDR1 and CDR2 sequences are SQVTM and ANQGSEA. The CDR3 has 15 residues. The CDR3 region is CSVVGTGRSSDTQYF. DNA of the CDR3: TGCAGCGTTGTGGGGACAGGGAGAAGTTCGGATACGCAGTATTTT.

The chain uses TRBV5-6 and TRBJ2-1, with a weak D call TRBD2 (6 bases). The length of the CDR3 is 16 residues. V was shortened by 2 bases and J by 8 bases, with 20 bases between the two germline ends. Germline CDR1 reads SGHDT; CDR2 reads YYEEEE. The CDR3 spells CASSFYGVGPGDEQFF. As DNA, the CDR3 is TGTGCCAGCAGCTTTTACGGGGTCGGCCCGGGGGATGAGCAGTTCTTC.

The CDR3 loop is CASSPELDRGYYGYTF. In DNA, the CDR3 is TGTGCCAGCAGTCCCGAGTTGGACAGGGGTTACTATGGCTACACCTTC. This rearrangement joins TRBV9 to TRBJ1-2, with 9 bases identical to TRBD1. This CDR3 has 16 amino acids. The germline V gene has CDR1 SGDLS and CDR2 YYNGEE. After removal of 5 bases from V and 3 bases from J, the junction contained 11 bases not matched to a gene.

CDR3 nucleotide sequence: TGTGCCAGCAGCTCCCCCTCCTTTGGCTACACCTTC. Translated: CASSSPSFGYTF. This chain joins TRBV7-2 and TRBJ1-2; D is uncertain. The CDR3 length is 12 residues. Trimming stripped 4 bases from V and 7 bases from J, with 10 bases between. Germline V gene sequence: CDR1 SGHTA, CDR2 FQGNSA.

This chain connects TRBV19 to TRBJ1-1; 8 nucleotides agree with TRBD1. The germline V gene has CDR1 LNHDA and CDR2 SQIVND (reference sequence). This CDR3 comprises 14 residues. The V gene end was trimmed by 9 bases and the J gene end by 4 bases; junction bases not matched to a gene: 10. CDR3 amino acids: CASRTGRPSTEAFF. In nucleotides, the CDR3 is TGTGCCAGCAGGACAGGGAGGCCATCCACTGAAGCTTTCTTT.

V and J are TRBV5-1 and TRBJ2-3; 9 bases map to TRBD2. V lost 4 bases and J lost 0; bases outside the gene matches: 12. The CDR3 sequence is 18 residues long. Germline CDR1 is SGHRS and CDR2 is YFSETQ. In DNA form, the CDR3 reads TGCGCCAGCAGCAAAACTAGCGGGCCGGGCCGAAGCACAGATACGCAGTATTTT. This codes for CASSKTSGPGRSTDTQYF.

By sample fraction, this clone is medium-sized (0.01 to 0.1%). V is TRBV5-1 and J is TRBJ2-3, with 9 bases identical to TRBD2. V gave up 0 bases and J gave up 1 base; unmatched junction bases: 3. Germline loops: CDR1 SGHRS, CDR2 YFSETQ. CDR3 length: 16 residues. CDR3 in amino acids: CASSLEAGGRTDTQYF. As DNA, the CDR3 is TGCGCCAGCAGCTTGGAAGCGGGGGGCCGCACAGATACGCAGTATTTT.